The 5 T cell receptor beta chains below all came from one sample that was sequenced in a study of T cell repertoires in aging, cancer and after chemotherapy. The template was genomic DNA from peripheral blood, not RNA. TRB rearrangements spanning V, D and J were amplified using mixed TRB-A/B primers. MiXCR, run by TCRdb on the multiplex PCR reads, gives a single entry per CDR3 protein. Among approximately 11,000 distinct CDR3 sequences, around two fifths were seen once, and the ten largest hold roughly 1.5%. The sequenced sample consisted of blood. These receptors all stem from a human donor in good health.

The rearrangement joins TRBV19 to TRBJ2-1, with D maybe TRBD2 (5 bases). Germline values: CDR1 LNHDA, CDR2 SQIVND (reference sequence). The CDR3 runs 14 residues. The ends were cut back, 5 bases at V and 7 bases at J, with 15 bases in the middle. CDR3: CASSPSASGNEQFF. In DNA form, the CDR3 reads TGTGCCAGTAGTCCCTCGGCAAGCGGTAATGAGCAGTTCTTC.

This sequence joins TRBV5-6 and TRBJ2-4; D unclear. V lost 4 bases, J lost 1 base, and 12 bases lay in between. There are 15 residues in the CDR3. Germline V lookup: CDR1 SGHDT, CDR2 YYEEEE. The CDR3: CASSGSPGAKNIQYF. CDR3 DNA sequence: TGTGCCAGCAGCGGTAGTCCTGGGGCCAAAAACATTCAGTACTTC.

The chain couples TRBV6-1 to TRBJ1-5; no clear D gene. Trimming shortened V by 7 bases and J by 9 bases, and 16 bases separated the two germline ends. Per the germline V gene, CDR1 is MNHNS and CDR2 is SASEGT. The CDR3 extends over 13 amino acids. CDR3 in DNA: TGTGCCAGCATGGCCCCCGGAACGGGGCCCCAGCATTTT. This codes for CASMAPGTGPQHF.

The chain carries TRBV30 and TRBJ1-5; D is ambiguous. V gave up 0 bases and J gave up 6 bases, with 6 bases separating them. Germline V gives CDR1 GTSNPN, CDR2 SVGIG (reference sequence). This CDR3 is 12 amino acids long. The DNA for the CDR3 is TGTGCCTGGAGTGTATCCGCTCAGCCCCAGCATTTT. Translating it yields CAWSVSAQPQHF.

The DNA for the CDR3 is TGTGCCAGCAGCTTAGGGGGCGAGGGAGCTTTCTTT. Encoded protein: CASSLGGEGAFF. The chain employs TRBV6-4 and TRBJ1-1; 7 positions match TRBD1. V dropped 6 bases and J dropped 10; count of bases not matched to a gene: 8. The CDR3 contains 12 residues. Germline V gives CDR1 MRHNA, CDR2 SNTAGT.